This T cell receptor (beta chain) was recovered during a study of regulatory T cells in long-lasting Graves disease. General study findings and limits: The sample size was small, and this may have reduced accuracy.

V lost 5 bases and J lost 7; bases outside the gene matches: 9. This CDR3 is built from 15 residues. Germline lookup yields CDR1 LGHDT and CDR2 YNNKEL (reference sequence). With iRepertoire HTBI primers and Arm-PCR of CDR3 regions, TCR beta libraries were built. TCRdb re-called the multiplex PCR reads through MiXCR, storing one row per CDR3 protein. The profile covers some 250,000 distinct CDR3 sequences, with 15% to 20% appearing a single time and about 14% taken by the ten largest. The time point denotes: newly diagnosed GD, antithyroid drugs for less than 3 months. PBMC-extracted RNA yielded the TCR library. Concerning this clonotype itself: As yet, its antigen is unknown.

Another study also made use of these data, one on T cells in Graves' hyperthyroidism and ophthalmopathy. That work contributes: Stable Graves' hyperthyroidism denoted no ophthalmopathy progression over 18 months. In the first-round RT-PCR of the TCR CDR3, the HTBI primer set was used.

Sequenced material: peripheral blood mononuclear cells (PBMCs), taken at new diagnosis, from a patient treated with antithyroid drugs. The chain links TRBV3-1 to TRBJ1-4; 8 nucleotides align to TRBD1. The origin of this receptor is a woman in her thirties with Graves disease. The CDR3 spells CASSADRGNVEKLFF. The CDR3 bases are TGTGCCAGCAGCGCAGACAGGGGAAACGTTGAAAAACTGTTTTTT.